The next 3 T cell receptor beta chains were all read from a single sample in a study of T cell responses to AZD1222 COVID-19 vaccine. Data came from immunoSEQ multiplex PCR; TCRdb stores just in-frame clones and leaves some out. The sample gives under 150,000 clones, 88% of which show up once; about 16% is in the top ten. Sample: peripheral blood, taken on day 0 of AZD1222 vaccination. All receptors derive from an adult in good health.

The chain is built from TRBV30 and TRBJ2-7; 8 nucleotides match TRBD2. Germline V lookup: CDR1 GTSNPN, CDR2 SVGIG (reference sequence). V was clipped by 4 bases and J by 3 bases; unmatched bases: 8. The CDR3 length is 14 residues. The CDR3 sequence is CAWIAGGANYEQYF. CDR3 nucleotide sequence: TGTGCCTGGATAGCCGGGGGGGCCAACTACGAGCAGTACTTC.

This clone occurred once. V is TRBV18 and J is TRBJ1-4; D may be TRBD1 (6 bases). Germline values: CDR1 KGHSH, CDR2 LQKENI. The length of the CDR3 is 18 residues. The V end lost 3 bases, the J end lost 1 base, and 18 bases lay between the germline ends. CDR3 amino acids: CASSPSAGGAGTNEKLFF. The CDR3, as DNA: TGTGCCAGCTCACCCTCAGCCGGGGGCGCAGGAACTAATGAAAAACTGTTTTTT.

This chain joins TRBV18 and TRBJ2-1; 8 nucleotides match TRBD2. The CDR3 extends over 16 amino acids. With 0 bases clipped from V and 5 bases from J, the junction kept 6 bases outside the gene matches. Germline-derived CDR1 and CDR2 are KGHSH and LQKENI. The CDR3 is CASSPPGRGGNNEQFF. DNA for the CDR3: TGTGCCAGCTCACCACCGGGACGGGGGGGTAACAATGAGCAGTTCTTC. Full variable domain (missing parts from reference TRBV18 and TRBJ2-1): NAGVMQNPRHLVRRRGQEARLRCSPMKGHSHVYWYRQLPEEGLKFMVYLQKENIIDESGMPKERFSAEFPKEGPSILRIQQVVRGDSAAYFCASSPPGRGGNNEQFFGPGTRLTVL.